A single sample gave rise to the 10 T cell receptor beta chains below, sequenced in a study of blood T cell repertoires in COVID-19. Assay used: immunoSEQ multiplex PCR; TCRdb lists only in-frame clones, some missing. The sample has hundreds of thousands of clones; roughly nine tenths are singletons. The sequencing input was PBMCs or T cells enriched from blood (not recorded which). These receptors originate from a woman aged 25-40 years who had recovered from COVID-19.

The chain uses TRBV6-1 and TRBJ2-3; TRBD2 agrees at 11 bases. The V gene's germline CDR1 is MNHNS and CDR2 SASEGT. Trimming took 1 base from V and 5 from J; bases not matched to a gene: 8. This CDR3 is built from 17 residues. The CDR3 DNA sequence: TGTGCCAGCAGTGAAGAGATAGCGGGGGGGCCACTAGATACGCAGTATTTT. This codes for CASSEEIAGGPLDTQYF.

V and J are TRBV29-1 and TRBJ2-7; D not resolved. CDR3 size: 12 residues. The germline gives CDR1 SQVTM, CDR2 ANQGSEA. The germline V and J ends were trimmed by 7 bases and 2 bases, with 12 bases remaining between them. In DNA, the CDR3 is TGCAGCGCTAAGACTGGTCCCTACGAGCAGTACTTC. Amino acids: CSAKTGPYEQYF.

The chain combines TRBV6-5 with TRBJ1-1; weak D call: TRBD1 (5 bases). This CDR3 has 14 amino acids. Germline V CDR1 and CDR2: MNHEY, SVGAGI. Trimming shortened V by 0 bases and J by 0 bases, and 5 bases separated the two germline ends. CDR3 bases: TGTGCCAGCAGTTACTCAGGGGTGAACACTGAAGCTTTCTTT. Translated: CASSYSGVNTEAFF.

The chain carries TRBV29-1 and TRBJ2-1; TRBD2 matches 14 bases. V dropped 0 bases and J dropped 6; count of bases not matched to a gene: 10. CDR1 SQVTM and CDR2 ANQGSEA come from the germline V gene. The CDR3 runs 18 residues. The CDR3 DNA reads as TGCAGCGTTGAAGAGACGGCCCGACTAGCGGGGGGGCGCAATGAGCAGTTCTTC. Translation gives CSVEETARLAGGRNEQFF.

The chain couples TRBV27 to TRBJ1-1, with D possibly matching TRBD1 (5 bases). The CDR3 covers 17 residues. V lost 6 bases and J 5 bases, leaving 25 bases between the germline ends. CDR1 and CDR2 (germline): MNHEY, SMNVEV (reference sequence). The CDR3 here is CASSRQMRGGYRTEAFF. The CDR3 nucleotides are TGTGCCAGCAGCCGGCAAATGCGGGGGGGGTATAGGACTGAAGCTTTCTTT.

This chain links TRBV2 with TRBJ2-1; the D gene is possibly TRBD2 (5 bases). Trimming shortened V by 2 bases and J by 10 bases, and 12 bases separated the two germline ends. CDR3 length: 13 residues. Germline CDR1 and CDR2: SNHLY and FYNNEI. The CDR3 loop is CASSENLGEEQFF. CDR3 sequence (DNA): TGTGCCAGCAGTGAAAACTTGGGAGAGGAGCAGTTCTTC.

This clone occurred once. The rearrangement uses TRBV10-3 and TRBJ1-3, with D uncertain. V dropped 3 bases and J dropped 1 base, with 10 bases sitting between them. The CDR3 runs to 15 residues. The germline CDR1 and CDR2 sequences are ENHRY and SYGVKD. CDR3 coding DNA: TGTGCCATCAGTGATTGGCAGCGGTCTGGAAACACCATATATTTT. Amino acid sequence: CAISDWQRSGNTIYF.

This chain joins TRBV29-1 and TRBJ1-2, with TRBD1 matching 7 bases. Germline CDR1 and CDR2: SQVTM and ANQGSEA. Trimming at V came to 0 bases and at J to 5 bases, leaving 3 bases not matched to a gene. The CDR3 has 13 residues. The CDR3 protein is CSVEDQGQYGYTF. The CDR3 DNA sequence: TGCAGCGTTGAAGATCAGGGACAGTATGGCTACACCTTC.

V is TRBV7-8 and J is TRBJ1-6; D is ambiguous. Trimming stripped 4 bases from V and 8 bases from J, with 9 bases between. This CDR3 is built from 13 residues. Germline V gene sequence: CDR1 SGHVS, CDR2 FQNEAQ. The CDR3 nucleotides read TGTGCCAGCAGCTCCCCCACGGATTCACCCCTCCACTTT. It translates to CASSSPTDSPLHF.

The chain couples TRBV6-5 to TRBJ2-3; D possibly corresponds to TRBD2 (6 bases). The V gene's germline CDR1 is MNHEY and CDR2 SVGAGI. CDR3 length equals 14 residues. The V and J ends lost 4 bases and 0 bases respectively, with 8 bases between them. The CDR3 loop is CASSLLASTDTQYF. CDR3 bases: TGTGCCAGCAGTTTACTAGCTAGCACAGATACGCAGTATTTT.